The 5 T cell receptor beta chains listed next were all sequenced from one sample in a study of identical twins. TCRdb recomputed calls from the 5' RACE reads with MiXCR, one row per CDR3 protein. The sample carries some 790,000 distinct CDR3 sequences, 15% to 20% recorded once. This sample also belongs to another study, concerning T cells expressing NK-cell markers.

The specimen was PBMCs. The receptors come from a woman between 18 and 30 years old in good health.

The table lists this clonotype with a few counts. The chain combines TRBV7-9 with TRBJ2-3; the D gene could be TRBD1 or TRBD2 (5 bases each). The germline V gene encodes CDR1 SEHNR and CDR2 FQNEAQ (reference sequence). V was pared by 7 bases and J by 0 bases, with 11 bases between. The CDR3 is made up of 14 amino acids. The CDR3 sequence: CASTYRDSTDTQYF. Written as DNA, the CDR3 is TGTGCCAGCACCTACCGGGACAGCACAGATACGCAGTATTTT.

The genes are TRBV12-3 or TRBV12-4 and TRBJ2-7, with unresolved D. V was pared by 3 bases and J by 7 bases, with 13 bases between. The length of the CDR3 is 13 residues. CDR3 region: CASSFGPPREQYF. CDR3 nucleotides: TGTGCCAGCAGTTTTGGCCCCCCCCGAGAGCAGTACTTC.

This clonotype came up many times. V usage is TRBV12-3 or TRBV12-4 and J usage is TRBJ2-2, with a weak D call TRBD2 (6 bases). CDR3 length: 14 amino acids. V was trimmed by 5 bases and J by 5 bases, leaving 12 bases between them. Here the CDR3 reads CASSRDSPTGELFF. The CDR3 region has the DNA TGTGCCAGCAGTCGGGACTCCCCGACCGGGGAGCTGTTTTTT.

The chain recombines TRBV5-1 with TRBJ2-1, with 14 bases aligning to TRBD2. The CDR3 spans 15 residues. The J segment lost 9 bases and the V segment lost 4 bases, leaving 6 bases of the junction unmatched. The germline gives CDR1 SGHRS, CDR2 YFSETQ. The CDR3 reads CASSAGTSGSFEQFF. The DNA of the CDR3 is TGCGCCAGCAGCGCAGGGACTAGCGGGAGTTTTGAGCAGTTCTTC. Together with reference TRBV5-1 and TRBJ2-1, the CDR3 gives the full variable domain: KAGVTQTPRYLIKTRGQQVTLSCSPISGHRSVSWYQQTPGQGLQFLFEYFSETQRNKGNFPGRFSGRQFSNSRSEMNVSTLELGDSALYLCASSAGTSGSFEQFFGPGTRLTVL.

The V call is TRBV6-1, the J call TRBJ2-1; possibly TRBD2 for D (6 bases). CDR1 and CDR2 (germline): MNHNS, SASEGT. V lost 6 bases to trimming and J lost 5 bases, with 17 bases between them. The CDR3 has 15 amino acids. The CDR3 loop is CASRPWTGDHNEQFF. DNA of the CDR3: TGTGCCAGCAGGCCGTGGACGGGGGATCACAATGAGCAGTTCTTC.